This passage covers 29 T cell receptor beta chains from one sample sequenced in a study of cytomegalovirus exposure and HLA in healthy donors. 60 Vbeta and 13 Jbeta primers were used in PCR. Produced via immunoSEQ multiplex PCR; TCRdb's table is partial and in-frame only. The sample has 200,000 to 250,000 clones, approximately 87% seen once. Input material: PBMCs. These receptors all stem from a human donor in good health.

The V call is TRBV29-1, the J call TRBJ2-2; D unresolved. The CDR3 is made up of 13 amino acids. The V gene lost 6 bases and the J gene lost 0 bases, with 8 bases spanning the gap. The germline V gene encodes CDR1 SQVTM and CDR2 ANQGSEA. The CDR3 DNA follows: TGCAGCGTGGCGGTGCCGAACACCGGGGAGCTGTTTTTT. Encoded protein: CSVAVPNTGELFF.

The chain uses TRBV19 and TRBJ2-3; 9 bases agree with TRBD2. The CDR3 runs 21 residues. Germline V gene sequence: CDR1 LNHDA, CDR2 SQIVND (reference sequence). With V trimmed by 5 bases and J by 0 bases, 21 bases remained unmatched. The CDR3 sequence is CASSPRKAGTSKQYSTDTQYF. The CDR3 bases are TGTGCCAGTAGTCCAAGAAAAGCTGGGACTAGCAAGCAATATAGCACAGATACGCAGTATTTT.

The chain joins TRBV5-4 to TRBJ2-5, with 15 bases aligning to TRBD2. The CDR3 consists of 15 residues. The V gene end was trimmed by 7 bases and the J gene end by 4 bases; junction bases not matched to a gene: 5. The germline V gene encodes CDR1 SGHNT and CDR2 YYREEE (reference sequence). The CDR3 loop reads CASGGTSGRSETQYF. The CDR3 nucleotides are TGTGCCAGCGGAGGGACTAGCGGGAGGTCAGAGACCCAGTACTTC.

The genes are TRBV10-3 and TRBJ2-2, with a weak D call TRBD1 (6 bases). This CDR3 spans 17 amino acids. Germline assignment: CDR1 ENHRY and CDR2 SYGVKD. V was pared by 7 bases and J by 2 bases, with 20 bases between. For the CDR3, the DNA is TGTGCCATCAAACCACCAGGGGTGGGGTCAAACACCGGGGAGCTGTTTTTT. It specifies CAIKPPGVGSNTGELFF.

The genes are TRBV6-5 and TRBJ1-2, with 7 bases that match TRBD1. V gave up 6 bases and J gave up 6 bases; unmatched junction bases: 7. The CDR3 consists of 13 residues. Germline loops: CDR1 MNHEY, CDR2 SVGAGI. The CDR3 reads CASRAFTGDGYTF. DNA for the CDR3: TGTGCCAGCAGAGCCTTCACAGGGGATGGCTACACCTTC.

V is TRBV6-5 and J is TRBJ2-1; 7 nucleotides match TRBD2. Germline lookup yields CDR1 MNHEY and CDR2 SVGAGI. With V trimmed by 6 bases and J by 9 bases, 8 bases remained unmatched. This CDR3 spans 13 amino acids. The CDR3 nucleotides are TGTGCCAGCAGGCTAGCGGAGACCTCTGAGCAGTTCTTC. It codes for CASRLAETSEQFF.

This chain joins TRBV5-1 and TRBJ1-1; 9 bases agree with TRBD1. CDR1 and CDR2 (germline): SGHRS, YFSETQ. V lost 3 bases to trimming and J lost 4 bases; unmatched junction nucleotides: 7. This CDR3 contains 15 residues. CDR3 sequence (DNA): TGCGCCAGCAGCTCAGGGACAGGGTCGAGCACTGAAGCTTTCTTT. This sequence encodes CASSSGTGSSTEAFF.

The rearrangement uses TRBV7-6 and TRBJ2-1, with D possibly TRBD1 on 6 matching bases. Looked up from germline, CDR1 is SGHVS and CDR2 is FNYEAQ. Between the trimmed V and J ends, which lost 5 bases and 9 bases, there was a span of 20 bases. The CDR3 loop spans 15 amino acids. The CDR3 region has the DNA TGTGCCAGCAGCCCGCGCCAACAGGGTTCTGGTGAGCAGTTCTTC. Residues: CASSPRQQGSGEQFF.

There are a few counts of this clone. The chain combines TRBV9 with TRBJ2-2; 14 bases are shared with TRBD2. The CDR3 is 18 residues long. The J segment lost 7 bases and the V segment lost 0 bases, leaving 8 bases of the junction unmatched. Germline-derived CDR1 and CDR2 are SGDLS and YYNGEE. The CDR3 DNA follows: TGTGCCAGCAGCGTAGGGACTAGCGGGAGGAGGGTGAGCGGGGAGCTGTTTTTT. Protein product: CASSVGTSGRRVSGELFF.

The chain uses TRBV5-1 and TRBJ2-7, with 7 positions matching TRBD2. With 1 base clipped from V and 3 bases from J, the junction kept 7 bases outside the gene matches. Germline CDR1 SGHRS, CDR2 YFSETQ. This CDR3 is built from 15 residues. The CDR3 DNA sequence: TGCGCCAGCAGCTTGAGGGCGGGAGAAGACTACGAGCAGTACTTC. This sequence encodes CASSLRAGEDYEQYF.

This clone was seen only a few times. The chain recombines TRBV14 with TRBJ2-7; 9 bases fit TRBD1. From germline, CDR1 is SGHDN and CDR2 FVKESK. The CDR3 has 16 residues. The ends lost 0 bases at V and 3 bases at J; junction bases unmatched: 6. CDR3 coding DNA: TGTGCCAGCAGCCAAGAGACGGGACAGGGAGGCTACGAGCAGTACTTC. Translating gives CASSQETGQGGYEQYF.

The chain couples TRBV30 to TRBJ2-7, with 9 nucleotides matching TRBD2. The CDR3 is 13 residues long. V was clipped by 3 bases and J by 2 bases; unmatched bases: 2. CDR1 and CDR2 from the germline V gene are GTSNPN and SVGIG (reference sequence). The CDR3 protein is CAWRTSGPYEQYF. DNA of the CDR3: TGTGCCTGGAGGACTAGCGGCCCCTACGAGCAGTACTTC.

This clone was seen a single time. The chain has TRBV29-1 and TRBJ2-1; 12 nucleotides line up with TRBD2. Germline values: CDR1 SQVTM, CDR2 ANQGSEA. The CDR3 runs 17 residues. The V segment lost 6 bases and the J segment 8 bases; nucleotides outside the gene matches: 17. The CDR3 sequence is CSVHSRTSGIQRDEQFF. The CDR3 DNA reads as TGCAGCGTCCATTCTAGGACTAGCGGGATTCAAAGGGATGAGCAGTTCTTC.

The J gene is TRBJ1-5, the V gene TRBV19; 8 nucleotides match TRBD1. The CDR3 sequence is 15 residues long. The V segment lost 6 bases and the J segment 8 bases; nucleotides outside the gene matches: 12. Germline V gene lookup returns CDR1 LNHDA and CDR2 SQIVND (reference sequence). CDR3 nucleotide sequence: TGTGCCAGTAGCACAAATTCAGGGGGCTTGGAGCCCCAGCATTTT. Encoded protein: CASSTNSGGLEPQHF.

This chain links TRBV2 with TRBJ2-1; TRBD2 agrees at 11 bases. The V segment lost 4 bases and the J segment 8 bases; nucleotides outside the gene matches: 22. This CDR3 region has 20 residues. Per germline, CDR1 SNHLY and CDR2 FYNNEI. This CDR3 reads CASSVYLGLAAAAPPDEQFF. The CDR3 DNA reads as TGTGCCAGCAGTGTGTACTTGGGACTAGCGGCTGCAGCCCCCCCGGATGAGCAGTTCTTC.

The chain uses TRBV6-4 and TRBJ1-1, with 9 bases identical to TRBD1. This CDR3 is built from 16 residues. Germline lookup yields CDR1 MRHNA and CDR2 SNTAGT. V was pared by 6 bases and J by 5 bases, with 13 bases of the junction left unmatched. CDR3 residues: CASSSQQGQGSTEAFF. DNA for the CDR3: TGTGCCAGCAGCTCGCAGCAGGGACAGGGATCGACTGAAGCTTTCTTT.

The genes are TRBV27 and TRBJ2-1; 9 bases agree with TRBD1. After removal of 4 bases from V and 4 bases from J, the junction contained 2 bases not matched to a gene. The CDR3 extends over 14 amino acids. Germline CDR1 reads MNHEY; CDR2 reads SMNVEV (reference sequence). This CDR3 is CASSSGQGYNEQFF. The CDR3 coding sequence is TGTGCCAGCAGTTCTGGACAGGGGTACAATGAGCAGTTCTTC.

The rearrangement links TRBV9 to TRBJ2-1; D is undetermined. Germline lookup yields CDR1 SGDLS and CDR2 YYNGEE. This CDR3 has 13 residues. V was cut by 4 bases and J by 7 bases, with 12 bases left in between. CDR3 in DNA: TGTGCCAGCAGCAGAGTATTCGGGAATGAGCAGTTCTTC. This translates into CASSRVFGNEQFF.

The rearrangement uses TRBV2 and TRBJ1-4, with a possible D match to TRBD1 (6 bases). Trimming removed 6 bases from V and 7 bases from J, with 12 bases in between. The germline V gene has CDR1 SNHLY and CDR2 FYNNEI. There are 13 residues in the CDR3. CDR3 protein: CASRQDRGEKLFF. DNA for the CDR3: TGTGCCAGCAGACAGGACAGAGGTGAAAAACTGTTTTTT.

The genes are TRBV29-1 and TRBJ2-2; D ambiguous. The CDR3 is made up of 13 amino acids. With 2 bases removed from V and 2 bases from J, the gap between germline ends came to 6 bases. The V gene's germline CDR1 is SQVTM and CDR2 ANQGSEA. CDR3 nucleotides: TGCAGCGTTGAACAGCGCAACACCGGGGAGCTGTTTTTT. It encodes CSVEQRNTGELFF.

This clone was detected only once. The V and J genes are TRBV10-3 and TRBJ2-2; the D is unclear. The CDR3 is 15 amino acids. V was cut by 0 bases and J by 1 base, with 6 bases left in between. In germline, CDR1 is ENHRY, CDR2 SYGVKD. The CDR3 protein is CAISESNGNTGELFF. The CDR3 nucleotides are TGTGCCATCAGTGAGTCGAACGGGAACACCGGGGAGCTGTTTTTT.

This clone was seen at least ten times. The rearrangement uses TRBV4-1 and TRBJ2-1; TRBD2 matches 7 bases. V was clipped by 2 bases and J by 7 bases; unmatched bases: 20. Germline CDR1 reads MGHRA; CDR2 reads YSYEKL. This CDR3 contains 19 residues. The chain's CDR3 is CASSQFMRGGGSLRNEQFF. CDR3 coding DNA: TGCGCCAGCAGCCAATTTATGAGAGGAGGCGGGAGTCTCAGGAATGAGCAGTTCTTC.

The rearrangement joins TRBV19 to TRBJ2-3, with 9 bases that match TRBD2. This CDR3 has 16 residues. CDR1 and CDR2 from the germline V gene are LNHDA and SQIVND (reference sequence). J lost 5 bases, V lost 9 bases, and 15 bases had no gene match. CDR3: CASREAGGPSRDTQYF. DNA for the CDR3: TGTGCCAGCAGGGAGGCGGGAGGGCCTTCGAGAGATACGCAGTATTTT.

The gene calls are TRBV7-8 and TRBJ2-7, with D tentatively TRBD1 (7 bases). Germline lookup yields CDR1 SGHVS and CDR2 FQNEAQ. Trimming stripped 1 base from V and 1 base from J, with 23 bases between. This CDR3 contains 19 residues. CDR3 sequence: CASSLGARSGQGGSYEQYF. The DNA of the CDR3 is TGTGCCAGCAGCTTAGGGGCACGTTCGGGGCAGGGGGGATCCTACGAGCAGTACTTC.

This clone came up once. The chain carries TRBV6-6 and TRBJ2-5, with D unclear. The CDR3 totals 12 residues. V was trimmed by 6 bases and J by 5 bases, leaving 10 bases between them. The germline gives CDR1 MNHNY, CDR2 SVGAGI (reference sequence). CDR3: CASSTSRETQYF. CDR3 sequence (DNA): TGTGCCAGCAGCACATCCAGGGAGACCCAGTACTTC.

This chain connects TRBV18 to TRBJ2-5; 15 nucleotides align to TRBD2. Germline CDR1 is KGHSH and CDR2 is LQKENI. The CDR3 covers 17 residues. Trimming at V came to 0 bases and at J to 4 bases, leaving 3 bases not matched to a gene. In nucleotides, the CDR3 is TGTGCCAGCTCACCACCTGGGACTAGCGGGAGGCTAGAGACCCAGTACTTC. This encodes CASSPPGTSGRLETQYF. Full variable domain (remainder filled in from reference TRBV18 and TRBJ2-5): NAGVMQNPRHLVRRRGQEARLRCSPMKGHSHVYWYRQLPEEGLKFMVYLQKENIIDESGMPKERFSAEFPKEGPSILRIQQVVRGDSAAYFCASSPPGTSGRLETQYFGPGTRLLVL.

V is TRBV4-1 and J is TRBJ2-7; TRBD2 agrees at 11 bases. Germline values: CDR1 MGHRA, CDR2 YSYEKL. The CDR3 loop spans 16 amino acids. The V segment lost 3 bases and the J segment 0 bases; nucleotides outside the gene matches: 4. In DNA form, the CDR3 reads TGCGCCAGCAGCCAGGAAACTAGCGGGAGCTCCTACGAGCAGTACTTC. Residues: CASSQETSGSSYEQYF.

The chain joins TRBV6-1 to TRBJ2-1, with 12 bases identical to TRBD1. Germline lookup yields CDR1 MNHNS and CDR2 SASEGT. This CDR3 is built from 15 residues. Losses at the gene ends were 7 bases for V and 12 bases for J; bases not matched to a gene: 13. This chain's CDR3 is CASKQTGTGGVGQFF. CDR3 in DNA: TGTGCCAGCAAACAAACCGGGACAGGGGGCGTTGGGCAGTTCTTC.

Worth noting for this clone: The same CDR3 arises from other DNA sequences in this sample as well. The chain uses TRBV19 and TRBJ2-7; 7 bases align to TRBD2. The CDR3 totals 15 residues. Trimming cost V 3 bases and J 1 base; bases outside gene matches: 6. CDR1 is LNHDA, CDR2 SQIVND, per germline (reference sequence). The CDR3 coding sequence is TGTGCCAGTAGTATCGGCGGGAGCGGTTCCTACGAGCAGTACTTC. It encodes CASSIGGSGSYEQYF.